The rows below give T cell receptor beta chains drawn from one sample of a study of cytomegalovirus exposure and HLA in healthy donors. Profiled with immunoSEQ multiplex PCR; TCRdb holds only in-frame clones, not every one. The profile covers some 130,000 clones, with 75% to 80% appearing a single time and 3% to 5% taken by the ten largest. What was sequenced was PBMCs. These receptors came from a male donor in good health and CMV-seronegative. Both conserved end residues are part of each CDR3. The D gene is left open where the match is weak. Rows may omit the clone size; those that give it use once, few, many or a size class.

D gene,V gene,J gene,CDR3 length,clone size,CDR3 DNA,CDR3 protein
NA,TRBV6-5,TRBJ1-2,13,NA,TGTGCCAGCAGCCCCCGGGGAAACTATGGCTACACCTTC,CASSPRGNYGYTF
NA,TRBV28,TRBJ2-7,13,NA,TGTGCCAGCGCGTCTGCCGGCTCCTACGAGCAGTACTTC,CASASAGSYEQYF
NA,TRBV5-6,TRBJ2-1,14,NA,TGTGCCAGCAGCTTCCAGGGTACCTACAATGAGCAGTTCTTC,CASSFQGTYNEQFF
NA,TRBV4-2,TRBJ2-1,14,once,TGTGCCAGCAGCGACAGGGACTTTAACAATGAGCAGTTCTTC,CASSDRDFNNEQFF
NA,TRBV7-8,TRBJ1-1,14,NA,TGTGCCAGCAGCTCCACAGAGTCGAACACTGAAGCTTTCTTT,CASSSTESNTEAFF
TRBD2,TRBV19,TRBJ2-1,15,NA,TGTGCCAGTAGTATCCCAGGAAGACTAGCCCATGAGCAGTTCTTC,CASSIPGRLAHEQFF
TRBD1,TRBV6-1,TRBJ1-2,13,NA,TGTGCCAGCAGGATACAGGGGACCTATGGCTACACCTTC,CASRIQGTYGYTF
TRBD2,TRBV7-7,TRBJ2-2,15,NA,TGTGCTAGCAGTTCTAGCGGCCCAGTCGGCGGGGAGCTGTTTTTT,CASSSSGPVGGELFF
NA,TRBV11-2,TRBJ2-7,14,NA,TGTGCCAGCATCCTGGGGACTTCCACCTACGAGCAGTACTTC,CASILGTSTYEQYF
TRBD1,TRBV5-4,TRBJ1-4,15,NA,TGTGCCAGCAGGGAACAGGGGGCGAAGAGTGAAAAACTGTTTTTT,CASREQGAKSEKLFF
NA,TRBV5-1,TRBJ1-5,14,NA,TGCGCCAGCAGCCCTGGGCTTAGCAATCAGCCCCAGCATTTT,CASSPGLSNQPQHF
TRBD1,TRBV29-1,TRBJ1-1,13,few,TGCAGCCCTCGGAGGGCAGGGGGCACTGAAGCTTTCTTT,CSPRRAGGTEAFF
NA,TRBV5-6,TRBJ1-1,13,NA,TGTGCCAGCAGCTTAACAGGGAACACTGAAGCTTTCTTT,CASSLTGNTEAFF
TRBD2,TRBV18,TRBJ2-1,16,NA,TGTGCCAGCTCACCACCGAATAGCGGGGGTTACAATGAGCAGTTCTTC,CASSPPNSGGYNEQFF
NA,TRBV10-1,TRBJ1-3,15,NA,TGCGCCAGCTCGTCCGGCGGCTACTCTGGAAACACCATATATTTT,CASSSGGYSGNTIYF
NA,TRBV6-5,TRBJ1-1,13,once,TGTGCCAGCAGCCGAACGAGGTTCACTGAAGCTTTCTTT,CASSRTRFTEAFF
TRBD2,TRBV9,TRBJ2-3,17,NA,TGTGCCAGCAGCGCCGGGACTAGCGGATCAAGCACAGATACGCAGTATTTT,CASSAGTSGSSTDTQYF
NA,TRBV6-6,TRBJ2-6,15,NA,TGTGCCAGCAGTTCGCGGAGCTCTGGGGCCAACGTCCTGACTTTC,CASSSRSSGANVLTF
TRBD2,TRBV4-2,TRBJ2-1,15,NA,TGTGCCAGCAGCCCCGGGACTAGGACCTACAATGAGCAGTTCTTC,CASSPGTRTYNEQFF
TRBD2,TRBV5-4,TRBJ2-3,14,NA,TGTGCCAGCAGCTTCGGGGGGGAAACAGATACGCAGTATTTT,CASSFGGETDTQYF
TRBD1,TRBV7-9,TRBJ2-7,15,few,TGTGCCAGCAGCTTAGCGACAGGGTTTTCGGGCGAGCAGTACTTC,CASSLATGFSGEQYF
TRBD2,TRBV4-3,TRBJ2-1,15,NA,TGCGCCAGCAGCCAACTAGCGGGAGGCTACAATGAGCAGTTCTTC,CASSQLAGGYNEQFF
TRBD2,TRBV6-5,TRBJ2-3,15,NA,TGTGCCAGCAGTACCCTAGCGGGGGCAACAGATACGCAGTATTTT,CASSTLAGATDTQYF
TRBD2,TRBV11-2,TRBJ2-7,15,NA,TGTGCCAGCAGCTTAGAGGCTAGCGGAGCCTACGAGCAGTACTTC,CASSLEASGAYEQYF
NA,TRBV7-9,TRBJ1-1,15,few,TGTGCCAGCAGCTCTCCAAGACAAATTAACACTGAAGCTTTCTTT,CASSSPRQINTEAFF
NA,TRBV6-4,TRBJ2-2,13,NA,TGTGCCAGCAGTGACTCTAGCACCGGGGAGCTGTTTTTT,CASSDSSTGELFF
NA,TRBV14,TRBJ1-2,15,NA,TGTGCCAGCAGCCAAGTTAGGGTAGGGGAATATGGCTACACCTTC,CASSQVRVGEYGYTF
TRBD2,TRBV15,TRBJ2-7,14,NA,TGTGCCACCAGCAGAGGGGGGGGTACCTACGAGCAGTACTTC,CATSRGGGTYEQYF
NA,TRBV7-2,TRBJ1-2,13,once,TGTGCCATAAGCCTAGGACAGAACTATGGCTACACCTTC,CAISLGQNYGYTF
TRBD1,TRBV11-3,TRBJ2-1,12,NA,TGTGCCAGCAGCCTGACAGGGAATGAGCAGTTCTTC,CASSLTGNEQFF
TRBD1,TRBV7-3,TRBJ1-2,13,NA,TGTGCCAGCAGCTTCGCCGGGACAGGGGGCCTCACCTTC,CASSFAGTGGLTF
NA,TRBV11-3,TRBJ1-1,13,NA,TGTGCCAGCAGCTTAGAGCGAAACACTGAAGCTTTCTTT,CASSLERNTEAFF
TRBD1,TRBV6-1,TRBJ2-2,15,NA,TGTGCCAGCAGTGAAGAGGCAGGGGGCACCGGGGAGCTGTTTTTT,CASSEEAGGTGELFF
TRBD1,TRBV7-2,TRBJ1-6,17,NA,TGTGCCAGCAGCTTAGTTCTATTGGACAGGATCAATTCACCCCTCCACTTT,CASSLVLLDRINSPLHF
TRBD2,TRBV4-3,TRBJ2-7,15,NA,TGCGCCAGCAGCCAAGTCCGGGGGGGCAACGTCGAGCAGTACTTC,CASSQVRGGNVEQYF
NA,TRBV6-1,TRBJ2-5,12,NA,TGTGCCAGCCGGTGGAGGGCAGAGACCCAGTACTTC,CASRWRAETQYF
TRBD2,TRBV29-1,TRBJ2-1,13,NA,TGCAGCCCCATATCTATTAGCGGGAGGGGGCAGTTCTTC,CSPISISGRGQFF
NA,TRBV27,TRBJ2-2,13,few,TGTGCCAGCAGTTTAACAGACACCGGGGAGCTGTTTTTT,CASSLTDTGELFF
NA,TRBV6-6,TRBJ2-5,13,NA,TGTGCCAGCAGTTACCCAGGGCAAGAGACCCAGTACTTC,CASSYPGQETQYF
NA,TRBV11-1,TRBJ1-1,12,NA,TGTGCCAGCAGCTTCGGGGGTACGGAAGCTTTCTTT,CASSFGGTEAFF
TRBD2,TRBV5-1,TRBJ2-7,19,NA,TGCGCCAGCAGCACGCAGCGGGATTGGGGGAATGTTTTGCCCTACGAGCAGTACTTC,CASSTQRDWGNVLPYEQYF
NA,TRBV5-4,TRBJ2-3,15,few,TGTGCCAGCAGCCTGGGGGAGGGGGGCTCAGATACGCAGTATTTT,CASSLGEGGSDTQYF
TRBD1,TRBV4-3,TRBJ2-7,15,NA,TGCGCCAGCAGCCAAGCCGGGGACAGCTCCTACGAGCAGTACTTC,CASSQAGDSSYEQYF
TRBD2,TRBV11-2,TRBJ2-7,16,once,TGTGCCAGCAGCCCCGGTCTAGCGGTCGGATCCTACGAGCAGTACTTC,CASSPGLAVGSYEQYF
TRBD2,TRBV7-6,TRBJ2-7,17,NA,TGTGCCAGCAGCAAGACCGTCGGTGCGGGAGTGCTCAACGAGCAGTACTTC,CASSKTVGAGVLNEQYF
NA,TRBV30,TRBJ2-4,13,few,TGTGCCTGGATGACTCCCCCCCTGGGCATTCAGTACTTC,CAWMTPPLGIQYF
TRBD2,TRBV19,TRBJ2-2,15,NA,TGTGCCAGTAGTACTAGCGGGAGAAGGACCGGGGAGCTGTTTTTT,CASSTSGRRTGELFF
TRBD2,TRBV25-1,TRBJ2-3,17,NA,TGTGCCAGCAGTGAATCCACGGTAGCGGGTGGCACAGATACGCAGTATTTT,CASSESTVAGGTDTQYF
TRBD1,TRBV7-3,TRBJ1-1,14,NA,TGTGCCAGCAGCTTAATAGGGGGCCGCACTGAAGCTTTCTTT,CASSLIGGRTEAFF
NA,TRBV12-5,TRBJ1-3,15,NA,TGTGCTACCACCCTTCTGGGGGGCTCTGGAAACACCATATATTTT,CATTLLGGSGNTIYF
TRBD2,TRBV12-5,TRBJ2-7,15,NA,TGTGCTAGTGGGGGTAGGGTAGCGGGGACCTACGAGCAGTACTTC,CASGGRVAGTYEQYF
TRBD1,TRBV9,TRBJ1-2,13,NA,TGTGCCAGCAGCGCAAGTCACAGGGGGGACTACACCTTC,CASSASHRGDYTF
NA,TRBV18,TRBJ2-1,13,NA,TGTGCCAGCTCACCCGGGGGCTACAATGAGCAGTTCTTC,CASSPGGYNEQFF
TRBD2,TRBV6-4,TRBJ2-5,15,NA,TGTGCCAGCAGTGAGATCGCGGGGGGTCAAGAGACCCAGTACTTC,CASSEIAGGQETQYF